The 24 T cell receptor beta chains in this list originate from one sample, sequenced in a study of cytomegalovirus exposure and HLA in healthy donors. The study ran its PCR with 60 Vbeta and 13 Jbeta primers. Clones were sequenced by immunoSEQ multiplex PCR, and TCRdb holds only the in-frame ones, with some missing. Of more than 55,000 clones listed, roughly 83% are singletons. The sample taken for sequencing was PBMCs. These receptors were obtained from a human donor in good health.

Of note for this clone: An end of the junction differs from the germline gene, which may be a read error. The chain is built from TRBV29-1 and TRBJ2-7, with D perhaps TRBD2 (8 bases). This CDR3 region has 13 residues. The germline V gene has CDR1 SQVTM and CDR2 ANQGSEA. This CDR3 reads CSGIAGQTYERYF. CDR3 nucleotide sequence: TGCAGCGGTATAGCGGGACAGACCTACGAGCGGTACTTC.

This rearrangement joins TRBV7-2 to TRBJ2-2; D is perhaps TRBD2 (6 bases). This CDR3 comprises 15 residues. The ends were cut back, 5 bases at V and 5 bases at J, with 15 bases in the middle. Germline V gives CDR1 SGHTA, CDR2 FQGNSA. CDR3 region: CASSRSGLSTGELFF. As DNA, the CDR3 is TGTGCCAGCAGCCGTTCGGGACTGTCTACCGGGGAGCTGTTTTTT.

The V gene is TRBV5-1, the J gene TRBJ2-5; TRBD1 is a possible D gene (5 bases). Germline lookup yields CDR1 SGHRS and CDR2 YFSETQ. The CDR3 covers 13 residues. V was pared by 1 base and J by 2 bases, with 6 bases between. CDR3 protein: CASSLQGQETQYF. The CDR3 nucleotides are TGCGCCAGCAGCTTGCAGGGACAAGAGACCCAGTACTTC. The full variable domain, rest sourced from reference TRBV5-1 and TRBJ2-5, is KAGVTQTPRYLIKTRGQQVTLSCSPISGHRSVSWYQQTPGQGLQFLFEYFSETQRNKGNFPGRFSGRQFSNSRSEMNVSTLELGDSALYLCASSLQGQETQYFGPGTRLLVL.

The chain recombines TRBV30 with TRBJ2-1; tentative D call: TRBD1 (6 bases). The V end was cut by 0 bases, the J end by 9 bases, with 18 bases between. Germline V CDR1 and CDR2: GTSNPN, SVGIG (reference sequence). There are 15 residues in the CDR3. The CDR3 here is CAWSVVGPGVGEQFF. As DNA, the CDR3 is TGTGCCTGGAGTGTAGTGGGACCAGGGGTGGGTGAGCAGTTCTTC. Full variable domain (missing parts from reference TRBV30 and TRBJ2-1): SQTIHQWPATLVQPVGSPLSLECTVEGTSNPNLYWYRQAAGRGLQLLFYSVGIGQISSEVPQNLSASRPQDRQFILSSKKLLLSDSGFYLCAWSVVGPGVGEQFFGPGTRLTVL.

This CDR3 reads CASSLDASSYNEQFF. The CDR3 coding sequence is TGTGCCAGCAGTTTGGATGCTAGCTCCTACAATGAGCAGTTCTTC. The chain carries TRBV27 and TRBJ2-1; unclear D gene. CDR1 and CDR2 (germline): MNHEY, SMNVEV (reference sequence). V lost 3 bases to trimming and J lost 0 bases, with 9 bases between them. This CDR3 spans 15 amino acids.

This chain connects TRBV6-6 to TRBJ1-2, with TRBD1 identical over 7 bases. The junction had 17 bases not matched to a gene; V was cut back by 5 bases and J by 8 bases. CDR1 and CDR2 (germline): MNHNY, SVGAGI (reference sequence). The CDR3 consists of 16 residues. CDR3 amino acids: CASSNTGARFPSGYTF. Written as DNA, the CDR3 is TGTGCCAGCAGTAATACAGGGGCGCGCTTTCCGTCCGGCTACACCTTC.

This clone has more than one count but fewer than ten. The chain employs TRBV5-4 and TRBJ2-1; 11 bases match TRBD2. The CDR3 has 15 residues. J was trimmed by 9 bases and V by 5 bases; bases with no gene match: 10. CDR1 and CDR2 (germline): SGHNT, YYREEE (reference sequence). CDR3: CASSPIAGGPGEQFF. The CDR3 DNA reads TGTGCCAGCAGTCCTATAGCGGGAGGGCCGGGTGAGCAGTTCTTC. Filled out from reference TRBV5-4 and TRBJ2-1, the complete variable domain reads ETGVTQSPTHLIKTRGQQVTLRCSSQSGHNTVSWYQQALGQGPQFIFQYYREEENGRGNFPPRFSGLQFPNYSSELNVNALELDDSALYLCASSPIAGGPGEQFFGPGTRLTVL.

This chain connects TRBV7-2 to TRBJ1-4, with TRBD1 as a possible D gene (5 bases). CDR1 and CDR2 (germline): SGHTA, FQGNSA. Trimming left V 5 bases short and J 7 bases short, with 14 bases between. The CDR3 length is 14 residues. The CDR3: CASSIYTGPEKLFF. CDR3 nucleotides: TGTGCCAGCAGCATCTATACAGGACCTGAAAAACTGTTTTTT. Full variable domain (remainder filled in from reference TRBV7-2 and TRBJ1-4): GAGVSQSPSNKVTEKGKDVELRCDPISGHTALYWYRQSLGQGLEFLIYFQGNSAPDKSGLPSDRFSAERTGGSVSTLTIQRTQQEDSAVYLCASSIYTGPEKLFFGSGTQLSVL.

J is TRBJ2-3 and V is TRBV6-6; 8 bases fit TRBD1. The germline CDR1 and CDR2 sequences are MNHNY and SVGAGI (reference sequence). The junction had 9 bases not matched to a gene; V was cut back by 6 bases and J by 1 base. The CDR3 covers 16 residues. This CDR3 reads CASRIGQGGGTDTQYF. In DNA form, the CDR3 reads TGTGCCAGCAGAATCGGACAGGGTGGGGGCACAGATACGCAGTATTTT.

J is TRBJ2-2 and V is TRBV4-2; TRBD2 might be the D (6 bases). Germline CDR1 reads LGHNA; CDR2 reads YNFKEQ. Trimming cost V 0 bases and J 4 bases, with 12 bases left between them. The CDR3 has 16 residues. CDR3 sequence: CASSQDISGTTGELFF. CDR3 in DNA: TGTGCCAGCAGCCAAGATATTAGCGGAACCACCGGGGAGCTGTTTTTT.

V gene TRBV6-1 combines with J gene TRBJ1-1; D unclear. CDR3 length: 15 amino acids. CDR1 and CDR2 from the germline V gene are MNHNS and SASEGT. With 5 bases removed from V and 0 bases from J, the gap between germline ends came to 13 bases. CDR3 residues: CASSHPPGVNTEAFF. The CDR3 DNA reads TGTGCCAGCAGTCACCCGCCGGGAGTGAACACTGAAGCTTTCTTT.

The V call is TRBV7-2, the J call TRBJ1-5; 7 nucleotides match TRBD1. Germline V gene data show CDR1 as SGHTA and CDR2 as FQGNSA. The CDR3 totals 15 residues. V shed 2 bases, J shed 3 bases, and the junction held 4 bases outside the gene matches. CDR3 sequence: CASSLRQGHNQPQHF. In DNA form, the CDR3 reads TGTGCCAGCAGCTTAAGACAGGGACACAATCAGCCCCAGCATTTT.

J is TRBJ2-5 and V is TRBV7-2; a weak D match, TRBD2 (6 bases). The end of the DNA fits TRBJ2-7 better, so the J call may be wrong. Germline values: CDR1 SGHTA, CDR2 FQGNSA. The CDR3 is made up of 14 amino acids. CDR3 residues: CASSREMLDHEQYF. CDR3 DNA: TGTGCCAGCAGCCGGGAGATGCTCGACCACGAGCAGTACTTC.

The V and J genes are TRBV27 and TRBJ1-1; D is uncertain. In germline, CDR1 is MNHEY, CDR2 SMNVEV (reference sequence). Trimming took 3 bases from V and 5 from J, leaving 7 bases between them. The CDR3 is 12 amino acids. CDR3 sequence reads: CASSFSGTEAFF. Written as DNA, the CDR3 is TGTGCCAGCAGTTTCTCGGGGACTGAAGCTTTCTTT.

This chain joins TRBV4-1 and TRBJ2-2, with D possibly matching TRBD1 (6 bases). The CDR3 contains 16 residues. V lost 2 bases to trimming and J lost 6 bases, with 16 bases between them. Germline loops: CDR1 MGHRA, CDR2 YSYEKL. The CDR3 region has the DNA TGCGCCAGCAGCCAAAAAGGGGTGGGGGCGTCCGGGGAGCTGTTTTTT. Translating gives CASSQKGVGASGELFF.

The rearrangement links TRBV7-9 to TRBJ2-7; D perhaps matches TRBD1 (8 bases). Trimming stripped 4 bases from V and 5 bases from J, with 24 bases between. The germline CDR1 and CDR2 sequences are SEHNR and FQNEAQ (reference sequence). The CDR3 sequence is 17 residues long. As DNA, the CDR3 is TGTGCCAGCAGCTCTCACCGTACAGGGGGGGTTTCGGACGAGCAGTACTTC. This translates into CASSSHRTGGVSDEQYF.

The chain is built from TRBV5-4 and TRBJ2-1, with D perhaps matching TRBD1 (6 bases). Germline assignment: CDR1 SGHNT and CDR2 YYREEE (reference sequence). Trimming took off 4 bases at V and 8 bases at J, with 16 bases between the two ends. This CDR3 has 14 residues. The CDR3: CASSRNRDFDEQFF. CDR3 sequence (DNA): TGTGCCAGCAGCCGCAACAGGGATTTCGATGAGCAGTTCTTC.

V and J are TRBV25-1 and TRBJ1-4; a possible D gene is TRBD1 (6 bases). In germline, CDR1 is MGHDK, CDR2 SYGVNS. The CDR3 is made up of 12 amino acids. V dropped 8 bases and J dropped 10 bases, with 14 bases sitting between them. DNA of the CDR3: TGTGCCAGCCAAACAGGGTATGGAAAACTGTTTTTT. It is translated as CASQTGYGKLFF.

This chain uses TRBV10-3 with TRBJ1-1; tentative D call: TRBD1 (5 bases). The V end lost 2 bases, the J end lost 5 bases, and 12 bases lay between the germline ends. Per the germline V gene, CDR1 is ENHRY and CDR2 is SYGVKD. This CDR3 is 14 amino acids long. CDR3 nucleotides: TGTGCCATCAGTGAGATTCAGGGTGAGACTGAAGCTTTCTTT. As protein: CAISEIQGETEAFF.

The gene calls are TRBV30 and TRBJ1-4; 7 positions match TRBD1. The CDR3 sequence is 14 residues long. Trimming cost V 3 bases and J 10 bases; bases outside gene matches: 11. Germline loops: CDR1 GTSNPN, CDR2 SVGIG (reference sequence). The CDR3 sequence is CAWSGTDRVGKLFF. CDR3 DNA: TGTGCCTGGAGCGGGACAGACCGCGTTGGAAAACTGTTTTTT.

The chain links TRBV19 to TRBJ2-1; 7 bases are a match to TRBD1. The trim removed 5 bases at V and 8 bases at J, leaving 9 bases unmatched. Germline values: CDR1 LNHDA, CDR2 SQIVND (reference sequence). The CDR3 spans 14 residues. The CDR3, as DNA: TGTGCCAGTAGTTTAGGGACAGTGTCCGATGAGCAGTTCTTC. Protein sequence: CASSLGTVSDEQFF.

This clone was seen a single time. This sequence joins TRBV4-3 and TRBJ2-2; tentative D call: TRBD1 (6 bases). Germline CDR1 is LGHNA and CDR2 is YSLEER. Trimming left V 4 bases short and J 0 bases short, with 9 bases between. This CDR3 has 15 residues. CDR3 protein: CASSPRQANTGELFF. The CDR3 bases are TGCGCCAGCAGCCCCCGACAGGCGAACACCGGGGAGCTGTTTTTT.

This clone was counted a single time. The V gene is TRBV19, the J gene TRBJ2-3; TRBD2 is a possible D gene (5 bases). This CDR3 spans 12 amino acids. Trimming cost V 5 bases and J 9 bases, with 12 bases left between them. CDR1 is LNHDA, CDR2 SQIVND, per germline (reference sequence). CDR3 DNA sequence: TGTGCCAGTAGTTACATAGCGAGCACGCAGTATTTT. Residues: CASSYIASTQYF. Based on the CDR3 plus reference TRBV19 and TRBJ2-3, the full variable domain is DGGITQSPKYLFRKEGQNVTLSCEQNLNHDAMYWYRQDPGQGLRLIYYSQIVNDFQKGDIAEGYSVSREKKESFPLTVTSAQKNPTAFYLCASSYIASTQYFGPGTRLTVL.

The chain combines TRBV27 with TRBJ1-1; no clear D. The CDR3 consists of 14 residues. Germline V gene sequence: CDR1 MNHEY, CDR2 SMNVEV (reference sequence). V lost 6 bases and J 4 bases, leaving 15 bases between the germline ends. CDR3 in DNA: TGTGCCAGCAGCTTAACGGGTGTTAGCACTGAAGCTTTCTTT. Amino acids: CASSLTGVSTEAFF.